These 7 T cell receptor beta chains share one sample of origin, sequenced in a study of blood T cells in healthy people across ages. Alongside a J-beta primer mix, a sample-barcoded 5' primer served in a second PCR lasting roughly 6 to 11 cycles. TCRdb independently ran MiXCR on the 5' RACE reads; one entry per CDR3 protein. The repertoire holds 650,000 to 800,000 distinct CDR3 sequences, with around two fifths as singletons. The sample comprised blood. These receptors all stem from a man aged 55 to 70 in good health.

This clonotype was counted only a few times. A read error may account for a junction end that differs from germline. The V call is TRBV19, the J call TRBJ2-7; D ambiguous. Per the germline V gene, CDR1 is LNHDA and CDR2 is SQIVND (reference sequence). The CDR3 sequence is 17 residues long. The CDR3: CASSINPQSGVNGEQYF. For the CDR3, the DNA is TGTGCCAGCAGTATTAACCCACAGTCGGGTGTGAATGGGGAGCAGTACTTC.

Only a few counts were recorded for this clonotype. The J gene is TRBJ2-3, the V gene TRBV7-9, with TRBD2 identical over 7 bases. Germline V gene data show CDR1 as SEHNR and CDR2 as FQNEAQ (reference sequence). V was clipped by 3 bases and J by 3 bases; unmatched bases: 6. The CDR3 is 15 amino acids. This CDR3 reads CASSFPGGATDTQYF. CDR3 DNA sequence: TGTGCCAGCAGCTTCCCGGGGGGTGCGACAGATACGCAGTATTTT.

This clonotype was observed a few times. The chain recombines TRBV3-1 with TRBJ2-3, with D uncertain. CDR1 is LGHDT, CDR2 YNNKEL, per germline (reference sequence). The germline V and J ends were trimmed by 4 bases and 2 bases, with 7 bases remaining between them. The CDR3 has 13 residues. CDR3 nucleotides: TGTGCCAGCAGCCGCGAATACACAGATACGCAGTATTTT. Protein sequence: CASSREYTDTQYF.

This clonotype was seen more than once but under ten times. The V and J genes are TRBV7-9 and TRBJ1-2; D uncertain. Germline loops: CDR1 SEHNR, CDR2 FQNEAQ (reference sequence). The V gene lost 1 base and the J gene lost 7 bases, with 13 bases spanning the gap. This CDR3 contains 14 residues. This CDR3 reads CASSLDWGNGGYTF. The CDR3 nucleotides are TGTGCCAGCAGCTTAGATTGGGGAAATGGTGGCTACACCTTC. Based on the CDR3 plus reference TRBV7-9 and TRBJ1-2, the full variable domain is DTGVSQNPRHKITKRGQNVTFRCDPISEHNRLYWYRQTLGQGPEFLTYFQNEAQLEKSRLLSDRFSAERPKGSFSTLEIQRTEQGDSAMYLCASSLDWGNGGYTFGSGTRLTVV.

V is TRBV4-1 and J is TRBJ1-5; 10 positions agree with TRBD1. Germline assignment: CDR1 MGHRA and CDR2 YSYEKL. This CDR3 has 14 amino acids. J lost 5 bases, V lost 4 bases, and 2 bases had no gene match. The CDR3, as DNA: TGCGCCAGCAGCCGGGACAGGGGATATCAGCCCCAGCATTTT. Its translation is CASSRDRGYQPQHF.

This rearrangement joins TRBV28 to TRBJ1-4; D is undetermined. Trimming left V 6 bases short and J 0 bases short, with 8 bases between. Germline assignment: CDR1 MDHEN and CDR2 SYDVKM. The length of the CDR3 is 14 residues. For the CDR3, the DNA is TGTGCCAGCAGCAGGCGACCAACTAATGAAAAACTGTTTTTT. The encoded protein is CASSRRPTNEKLFF.

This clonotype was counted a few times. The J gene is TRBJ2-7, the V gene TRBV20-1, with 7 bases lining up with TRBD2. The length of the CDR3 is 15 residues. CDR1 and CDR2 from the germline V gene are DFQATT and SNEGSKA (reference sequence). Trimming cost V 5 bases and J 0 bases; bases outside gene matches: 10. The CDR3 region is CSADGSGTNSYEQYF. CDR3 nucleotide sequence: TGCAGTGCTGACGGCTCCGGGACTAACTCCTACGAGCAGTACTTC.